These 25 T cell receptor beta chains originate from one sample sequenced in a study of blood T cell repertoires in COVID-19. Some clones are missing from TCRdb's copy, which holds only in-frame ones; the method was immunoSEQ multiplex PCR. The sample consists of around 300,000 clones, approximately 88% of them appearing once. The sequencing input was PBMCs or T cells enriched from blood (not recorded which). The source is a man aged 25-40 years who had recovered from COVID-19.

The chain combines TRBV28 with TRBJ2-7; TRBD1 agrees at 8 bases. From germline, CDR1 is MDHEN and CDR2 SYDVKM. J was trimmed by 2 bases and V by 6 bases; bases with no gene match: 9. The CDR3 spans 15 residues. CDR3 bases: TGTGCCAGCAGAGCTACAGGGGGAATTGCCTACGAGCAGTACTTC. The encoded protein is CASRATGGIAYEQYF. Filled out from reference TRBV28 and TRBJ2-7, the complete variable domain reads DVKVTQSSRYLVKRTGEKVFLECVQDMDHENMFWYRQDPGLGLRLIYFSYDVKMKEKGDIPEGYSVSREKKERFSLILESASTNQTSMYLCASRATGGIAYEQYFGPGTRLTVT.

A note on this clone: A junction end diverges from the germline sequence, so it may reflect a read error. V gene TRBV6-6 combines with J gene TRBJ1-6; D possibly corresponds to TRBD1 (5 bases). Germline V gene data show CDR1 as MNHNY and CDR2 as SVGAGI (reference sequence). The CDR3 runs to 17 residues. In DNA form, the CDR3 reads TGTGCCAGCAGTCGCAAGGGGCCGCTCTCCCATAATTCACCCCTCCACTTT. This codes for CASSRKGPLSHNSPLHF.

The chain is built from TRBV5-1 and TRBJ2-3; D uncertain. The germline V and J ends were trimmed by 1 base and 4 bases, with 13 bases remaining between them. The CDR3 runs 15 residues. Germline loops: CDR1 SGHRS, CDR2 YFSETQ. CDR3 loop: CASSLQPGMADTQYF. DNA of the CDR3: TGCGCCAGCAGCTTGCAGCCGGGTATGGCAGATACGCAGTATTTT.

CDR3 sequence: CASSFRTGEKLFF. The CDR3 DNA is TGTGCCAGCAGTTTCCGGACAGGGGAAAAACTGTTTTTT. The rearrangement uses TRBV2 and TRBJ1-4, with 8 bases identical to TRBD1. There are 13 residues in the CDR3. Unmatched junction bases numbered 4, after V lost 5 bases and J lost 8 bases. CDR1 and CDR2 (germline): SNHLY, FYNNEI.

V usage is TRBV28 and J usage is TRBJ2-7, with D possibly matching TRBD1 (5 bases). V was clipped by 5 bases and J by 1 base, with 12 bases between them. The V gene's germline CDR1 is MDHEN and CDR2 SYDVKM. The CDR3 extends over 14 amino acids. Here the CDR3 DNA reads TGTGCCAGCAGTCAAGATCCAGGGTCCTACGAGCAGTACTTC. Its protein is CASSQDPGSYEQYF.

The chain links TRBV7-9 to TRBJ1-2, with 7 nucleotides matching TRBD1. CDR1 SEHNR and CDR2 FQNEAQ come from the germline V gene (reference sequence). CDR3 length equals 13 residues. Unmatched junction bases numbered 3, after V lost 3 bases and J lost 5 bases. CDR3 nucleotide sequence: TGTGCCAGCAGCTTCAGCAGGGGGTATGGCTACACCTTC. This codes for CASSFSRGYGYTF.

V is TRBV10-3 and J is TRBJ2-3; 7 bases align to TRBD1. The CDR3 length is 17 residues. Germline CDR1 and CDR2: ENHRY and SYGVKD. The ends lost 1 base at V and 1 base at J; junction bases unmatched: 8. CDR3 nucleotides: TGTGCCATCAGTGAGTTAGGACAGGTGGGCCGCACAGATACGCAGTATTTT. Translating gives CAISELGQVGRTDTQYF.

The rearrangement uses TRBV6-4 and TRBJ1-6; 7 nucleotides match TRBD1. Looked up from germline, CDR1 is MRHNA and CDR2 is SNTAGT. This CDR3 is built from 13 residues. V dropped 6 bases and J dropped 10; count of bases not matched to a gene: 6. CDR3 coding DNA: TGTGCCAGCAGCGGGGACAGAAGGTCACCCCTCCACTTT. It specifies CASSGDRRSPLHF.

This clone was found once. The J gene is TRBJ2-7, the V gene TRBV5-3, with TRBD2 matching over 10 bases. TRBV5-3 qualifies as an ORF whose function is uncertain. This CDR3 has 17 amino acids. With V trimmed by 4 bases and J by 2 bases, 12 bases remained unmatched. The CDR3, as DNA: TGTGCCAGAAGCAGCCTGGGTAGCGGGGGGCCCCCCTACGAGCAGTACTTC. Encoded protein: CARSSLGSGGPPYEQYF.

The J gene is TRBJ2-7, the V gene TRBV11-2; 10 positions agree with TRBD1. Germline V gives CDR1 SGHAT, CDR2 FQNNGV. The CDR3 totals 15 residues. V was pared by 1 base and J by 4 bases, with 4 bases of the junction left unmatched. In DNA, the CDR3 is TGTGCCAGCAGCTTAGGGGGGACAGGGGTTTACGAGCAGTACTTC. Its translation: CASSLGGTGVYEQYF.

The rearrangement links TRBV28 to TRBJ1-4, with D possibly being TRBD1 (6 bases). The CDR3 extends over 16 amino acids. V lost 8 bases, J lost 0 bases, and 16 bases lay in between. Per the germline V gene, CDR1 is MDHEN and CDR2 is SYDVKM. The CDR3 region has the DNA TGTGCCAGCCAAGGGGGGGAAATTGCAACTAATGAAAAACTGTTTTTT. This codes for CASQGGEIATNEKLFF. Drawing the rest from reference TRBV28 and TRBJ1-4, the complete variable domain is DVKVTQSSRYLVKRTGEKVFLECVQDMDHENMFWYRQDPGLGLRLIYFSYDVKMKEKGDIPEGYSVSREKKERFSLILESASTNQTSMYLCASQGGEIATNEKLFFGSGTQLSVL.

Many counts were recorded for this clone. The chain carries TRBV10-3 and TRBJ2-7; 9 bases match TRBD1. The CDR3 covers 14 residues. J was trimmed by 3 bases and V by 4 bases; bases with no gene match: 4. Germline CDR1 and CDR2: ENHRY and SYGVKD. The CDR3 loop is CAISGTGAIYEQYF. The DNA for the CDR3 is TGTGCCATCAGTGGGACAGGGGCGATCTACGAGCAGTACTTC.

The rearrangement uses TRBV19 and TRBJ2-7, with 8 bases matching TRBD1. CDR1 and CDR2 (germline): LNHDA, SQIVND (reference sequence). This CDR3 spans 14 amino acids. V lost 4 bases to trimming and J lost 0 bases; unmatched junction nucleotides: 2. CDR3: CASSRGQASYEQYF. The CDR3 nucleotides read TGTGCCAGTAGTAGGGGACAGGCCTCCTACGAGCAGTACTTC. The variable domain in full, completed from reference TRBV19 and TRBJ2-7, reads DGGITQSPKYLFRKEGQNVTLSCEQNLNHDAMYWYRQDPGQGLRLIYYSQIVNDFQKGDIAEGYSVSREKKESFPLTVTSAQKNPTAFYLCASSRGQASYEQYFGPGTRLTVT.

This clone was recorded only once. The chain combines TRBV28 with TRBJ2-3; 7 bases agree with TRBD2. The germline CDR1 and CDR2 sequences are MDHEN and SYDVKM. After removal of 5 bases from V and 7 bases from J, the junction contained 6 bases not matched to a gene. The CDR3 is 13 residues long. Written as DNA, the CDR3 is TGTGCCAGCAGTATCCAGGGAGGGAATACGCAGTATTTT. Protein: CASSIQGGNTQYF.

The chain links TRBV9 to TRBJ1-1, with 7 bases fitting TRBD1. V lost 0 bases and J lost 3; bases outside the gene matches: 8. This CDR3 contains 16 residues. Per germline, CDR1 SGDLS and CDR2 YYNGEE. The CDR3 sequence: CASSVGGRGIDTEAFF. The CDR3 DNA sequence: TGTGCCAGCAGCGTAGGCGGCAGGGGGATCGACACTGAAGCTTTCTTT.

The V call is TRBV28, the J call TRBJ2-3, with 8 bases fitting TRBD1. CDR3 size: 15 residues. In germline, CDR1 is MDHEN, CDR2 SYDVKM. The V gene end was trimmed by 1 base and the J gene end by 5 bases; junction bases not matched to a gene: 5. CDR3 DNA: TGTGCCAGCAGTTTATCGGGCAGGGGGCAAGATACGCAGTATTTT. Encoded protein: CASSLSGRGQDTQYF.

This clone was found once. The J gene is TRBJ1-5, the V gene TRBV13; D ambiguous. V was clipped by 1 base and J by 6 bases, with 7 bases between them. Germline values: CDR1 PRHDT, CDR2 FYEKMQ (reference sequence). The length of the CDR3 is 13 residues. Here the CDR3 reads CASSLAGSQPQHF. The CDR3 bases are TGTGCCAGCAGCTTAGCGGGATCTCAGCCCCAGCATTTT.

The chain joins TRBV9 to TRBJ2-3; D possibly corresponds to TRBD2 (7 bases). This CDR3 has 16 amino acids. With 4 bases removed from V and 4 bases from J, the gap between germline ends came to 19 bases. Germline CDR1 SGDLS, CDR2 YYNGEE. CDR3: CASSPSRGGRADTQYF. The CDR3 nucleotides read TGTGCCAGCAGCCCCAGTAGGGGGGGCCGGGCAGATACGCAGTATTTT. Full variable domain (missing parts from reference TRBV9 and TRBJ2-3): DSGVTQTPKHLITATGQRVTLRCSPRSGDLSVYWYQQSLDQGLQFLIQYYNGEERAKGNILERFSAQQFPDLHSELNLSSLELGDSALYFCASSPSRGGRADTQYFGPGTRLTVL.

The genes are TRBV21-1 and TRBJ2-7; TRBD2 reflects the table's D call only, with no check against the DNA. TRBV21-1 is a recognized pseudogene. The CDR3 sequence is 18 residues long. CDR3 sequence reads: CASSKQGQSGGAFYEQYF. In DNA, the CDR3 is TGTGCCAGCAGCAAACAGGGCCAGAGCGGGGGGGCCTTTTACGAGCAGTACTTC.

The CDR3 reads CASSGASSGGYNEQFF. The CDR3 DNA is TGTGCCAGCAGCGGGGCCTCTAGCGGGGGGTACAATGAGCAGTTCTTC. This chain links TRBV5-4 with TRBJ2-1, with TRBD2 identical over 11 bases. V shed 4 bases, J shed 4 bases, and the junction held 7 bases outside the gene matches. This CDR3 region has 16 residues. Per the germline V gene, CDR1 is SGHNT and CDR2 is YYREEE (reference sequence).

V gene TRBV29-1 combines with J gene TRBJ2-3; D is possibly TRBD2 (7 bases). The CDR3 consists of 14 residues. Germline assignment: CDR1 SQVTM and CDR2 ANQGSEA. V dropped 6 bases and J dropped 2 bases, with 15 bases sitting between them. The CDR3 DNA reads as TGCAGCGTGGGATTCGGGGGGCACACAGATACGCAGTATTTT. Amino acid sequence: CSVGFGGHTDTQYF.

The chain carries TRBV5-1 and TRBJ2-1; weak D call: TRBD2 (6 bases). CDR3 length equals 17 residues. Germline V gives CDR1 SGHRS, CDR2 YFSETQ. The ends were cut back, 0 bases at V and 4 bases at J, with 17 bases in the middle. The CDR3 DNA sequence: TGCGCCAGCAGCTTGGGCATGGTCGGACTAATATACAATGAGCAGTTCTTC. Protein: CASSLGMVGLIYNEQFF.

This clone was seen a few times. The identical CDR3 is also encoded by other nucleotide sequences in the sample. The chain uses TRBV19 and TRBJ1-5; D unclear. Germline-derived CDR1 and CDR2 are LNHDA and SQIVND (reference sequence). This CDR3 has 15 amino acids. V lost 1 base to trimming and J lost 4 bases, with 11 bases between them. This CDR3 is CASSIGRRGNQPQHF. Written as DNA, the CDR3 is TGTGCCAGTAGTATAGGAAGACGGGGAAATCAGCCCCAGCATTTT.

J is TRBJ1-6 and V is TRBV7-9, with 8 bases lining up with TRBD1. J lost 0 bases, V lost 5 bases, and 9 bases had no gene match. CDR3 length: 18 residues. Germline V gene sequence: CDR1 SEHNR, CDR2 FQNEAQ (reference sequence). In DNA, the CDR3 is TGTGCCAGCAGCATCGGGACAGGCAAGAGCTCCTATAATTCACCCCTCCACTTT. It specifies CASSIGTGKSSYNSPLHF.

J is TRBJ2-5 and V is TRBV5-6; D uncertain. This CDR3 is built from 13 residues. Trimming removed 0 bases at V and 3 bases at J, with 6 bases between. CDR1 is SGHDT, CDR2 YYEEEE, per germline. This chain's CDR3 is CASSLDRKETQYF. Written as DNA, the CDR3 is TGTGCCAGCAGCTTGGACAGAAAAGAGACCCAGTACTTC.